This T cell receptor beta chain was obtained from a study of blood T cell repertoires in COVID-19. As for the study in general: Sites in the United States, Italy and Spain provided acute and convalescent COVID-19 samples.

Original analysis: Amplified reference gene primers provided the basis for estimating nucleated cell counts. Repertoires were generated with immunoSEQ multiplex PCR, while TCRdb's copy carries only in-frame clones and drops some. That table furnishes V, J and clone size, whereas the DNA furnished D and trimming. The sample holds roughly 53,000 clones, 86% seen once. The sequencing sample was made of peripheral blood. This sequence originates from an older man with acute or convalescent COVID-19.

Here the CDR3 reads CASSLAGGQNEQFF. The CDR3 nucleotides are TGTGCCAGCAGCTTAGCGGGGGGGCAGAATGAGCAGTTCTTC. The J gene is TRBJ2-1, the V gene TRBV7-2; possibly TRBD2 for D (7 bases). This CDR3 is 14 amino acids long. Germline lookup yields CDR1 SGHTA and CDR2 FQGNSA. The ends were cut back, 0 bases at V and 7 bases at J, with 10 bases in the middle.